This TCR beta chain was identified in a study of blood T cell repertoires in COVID-19. The wider study: Acute and convalescent COVID-19 specimens originated in the United States, Italy and Spain.

CDR1 is MNHEY and CDR2 is SVGEGT in the germline V gene. With 0 bases clipped from V and 2 bases from J, the junction kept 6 bases outside the gene matches. The CDR3 covers 18 residues. The authors' processing: How many nucleated cells were present was estimated from reference gene primer amplification. TCRdb's table, derived via immunoSEQ multiplex PCR, lists solely in-frame clones and lacks some. For V, J and clone size, that table is used; D and trimming come from the DNA. The sample includes around 200,000 clones, 70% to 90% of them seen just once. The cohort comprised adults aged about 18 to 100 years residing in some 24 US areas.

The TCR sequence derives from a woman aged 45-65 years in a cohort exposed to, infected with or recovered from COVID-19 (not recorded which). This chain links TRBV6-2 or TRBV6-3 with TRBJ2-3, with 12 positions matching TRBD2. Input material: PBMCs or T cells enriched from blood (not recorded which). The CDR3 loop is CASSYSLTSGGDTDTQYF. In nucleotides, the CDR3 is TGTGCCAGCAGTTACTCACTGACTAGCGGGGGAGACACAGATACGCAGTATTTT.